This T cell receptor beta chain was sequenced during a study of CD8 T cells in ankylosing spondylitis. Points from the study as a whole: Seemingly characteristic of ankylosing spondylitis blood was a TCR beta motif consisting of about 8 highly homologous variants.

The CDR3 totals 13 residues. The germline V gene has CDR1 ENHRY and CDR2 SYGVKD. V dropped 8 bases and J dropped 8; count of bases not matched to a gene: 9. TCRdb re-called the 5' RACE reads with MiXCR, one entry per CDR3 protein. The sample lists some 330,000 distinct CDR3 sequences; approximately 8.2% were seen once. For this clonotype: Antigen: not known.

This chain links TRBV10-3 with TRBJ2-7; 10 bases line up with TRBD2. The sample consisted of blood, either unsorted or a sorted T cell fraction (not recorded which). The receptor comes from a male donor with ankylosing spondylitis. The CDR3 here is CAIGAGGPVQQYF. The DNA for the CDR3 is TGTGCCATCGGAGCGGGAGGGCCGGTTCAGCAGTACTTC.